This T cell receptor (beta chain) was sequenced for a study of T cell responses to AZD1222 COVID-19 vaccine. The V segment lost 1 base and the J segment 1 base; nucleotides outside the gene matches: 2. The CDR3 consists of 17 residues. Germline V gene sequence: CDR1 MNHNS, CDR2 SASEGT. Whole-study findings and limits: Of spike-specific TCRs, nearly half reportedly target regions left unmutated in variants. Most donors were white British and more were female, and clonal diversity was possibly underestimated.

Comment on this clone: What it binds is unknown.

Sequencing was performed with immunoSEQ multiplex PCR; in TCRdb, only in-frame clones are kept and a portion is missing. Altogether 170,000 or so clones are present, about nine tenths being singletons, with the ten largest covering about 2.8%. The TCR comes from an adult in good health. V is TRBV6-1 and J is TRBJ2-3; 13 nucleotides agree with TRBD2. The specimen was peripheral blood, collected on day 0 of AZD1222 vaccination. DNA for the CDR3: TGTGCCAGCAGTGAAGGACTAGCGGGGGGTGGCACAGATACGCAGTATTTT. Its protein is CASSEGLAGGGTDTQYF.